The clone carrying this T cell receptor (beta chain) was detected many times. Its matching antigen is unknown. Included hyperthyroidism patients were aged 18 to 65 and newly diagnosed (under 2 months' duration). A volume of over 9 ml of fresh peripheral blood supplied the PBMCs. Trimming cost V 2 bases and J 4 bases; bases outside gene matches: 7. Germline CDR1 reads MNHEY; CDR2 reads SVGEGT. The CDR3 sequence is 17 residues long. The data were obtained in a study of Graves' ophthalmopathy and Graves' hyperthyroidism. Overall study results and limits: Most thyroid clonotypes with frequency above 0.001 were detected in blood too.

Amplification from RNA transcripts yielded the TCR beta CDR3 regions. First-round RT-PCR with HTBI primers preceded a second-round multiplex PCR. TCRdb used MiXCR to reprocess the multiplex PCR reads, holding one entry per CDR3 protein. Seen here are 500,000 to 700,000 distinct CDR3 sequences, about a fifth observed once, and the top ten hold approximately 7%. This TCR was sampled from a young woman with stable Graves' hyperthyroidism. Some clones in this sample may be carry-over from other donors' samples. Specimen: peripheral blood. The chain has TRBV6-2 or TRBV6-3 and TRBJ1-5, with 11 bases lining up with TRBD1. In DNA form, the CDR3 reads TGTGCCAGCAGTTACCCGGGACAGGGGGTACGTAATCAGCCCCAGCATTTT. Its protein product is CASSYPGQGVRNQPQHF.